This T cell receptor (beta chain) was profiled in a study of blood T cell repertoires in COVID-19. Original processing methods: How many nucleated cells were present was estimated from reference gene primer amplification. Sequencing was performed with immunoSEQ multiplex PCR; in TCRdb, only in-frame clones are kept and a portion is missing. The DNA was the basis for D and trimming; V, J and clone size are from that table. The repertoire includes some 120,000 clones, 90% of them detected once, and 4.6% sits in the top ten. The Seattle site enrolled patients during active infection and followed them longitudinally. With 7 bases clipped from V and 3 bases from J, the junction kept 6 bases outside the gene matches. The germline CDR1 and CDR2 sequences are LNHDA and SQIVND (reference sequence). The CDR3 spans 14 residues.

The clonotype originates from a man aged 55 to 69 with COVID-19, enrolled during active disease. Sequenced: peripheral blood. The chain couples TRBV19 to TRBJ2-7, with TRBD1 matching over 10 bases. The CDR3: CASTQGTGVYEQYF. In nucleotides, the CDR3 is TGTGCCAGTACCCAGGGGACAGGGGTCTACGAGCAGTACTTC.